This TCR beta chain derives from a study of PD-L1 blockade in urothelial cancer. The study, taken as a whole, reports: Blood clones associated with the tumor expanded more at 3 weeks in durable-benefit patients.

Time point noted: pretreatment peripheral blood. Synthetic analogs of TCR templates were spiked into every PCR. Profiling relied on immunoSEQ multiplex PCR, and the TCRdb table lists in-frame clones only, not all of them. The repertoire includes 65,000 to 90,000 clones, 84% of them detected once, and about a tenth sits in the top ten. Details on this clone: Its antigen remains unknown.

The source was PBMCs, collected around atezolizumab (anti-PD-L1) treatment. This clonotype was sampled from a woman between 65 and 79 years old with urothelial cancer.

CDR3 nucleotide sequence: TGTGCCAGCAGCCAGGACAGCCCTAATGAAAAACTGTTTTTT. Amino acid sequence: CASSQDSPNEKLFF. J is TRBJ1-4 and V is TRBV5-5; possibly TRBD1 for D (6 bases). The CDR3 totals 14 residues. V dropped 4 bases and J dropped 3 bases, with 10 bases sitting between them. CDR1 SGHKS and CDR2 YYEKEE come from the germline V gene (reference sequence).